A single sample gave rise to the 17 T cell receptor beta chains below, sequenced in a study of human T cells and chemical hapten exposure (dated by TCRdb to the early 2020s). The intended sense of this specimen's time point label: pre-sensitization, week 0. According to the study, the label for this sample's treatment or condition signals: therapeutic diphenylcyclopropenone sensitization with weekly scalp DPC. The library was obtained by RACE. TCRdb records NextSeq 500 as the sequencer. TCRdb redid the processing of the public reads, applying fastp at Q25 and MiXCR, and retained in-frame beta chains. Each entry is one CDR3 protein sequence, shown with its most common DNA and genes. The sample records 35,000 to 45,000 distinct CDR3 sequences, 12% of which are singletons. The top ten clonotypes cover about 6% of the sample. The input for sequencing was whole blood, taken in connection with sensitization to the hapten diphenylcyclopropenone (DPC). The receptors were gathered from a woman in her twenties or thirties with alopecia areata. Some clones in this sample may be carry-over from other donors' samples.

This clonotype was counted only a few times. The chain combines TRBV7-6 with TRBJ2-3, with D possibly matching TRBD1 (5 bases). Trimming cost V 5 bases and J 1 base, with 16 bases left between them. Germline loops: CDR1 SGHVS, CDR2 FNYEAQ. The length of the CDR3 is 16 residues. CDR3 in DNA: TGTGCCAGCAGCGCTCGACCGCAGGGCGGCACAGATACGCAGTATTTT. The encoded protein is CASSARPQGGTDTQYF.

For this clonotype: Its ends do not fully match the called genes, so a read error is possible. The chain links TRBV6-2 or TRBV6-3 to TRBJ2-1; D unclear. Germline CDR1 MNHEY, CDR2 SVGEGT. The length of the CDR3 is 11 residues. The CDR3 spells CPLRGYNEQFF. The CDR3 coding sequence is TGCCCCTTGAGAGGATACAATGAGCAGTTCTTC.

This clonotype came up many times. The CDR3 spells CASSQEPEAASSGNTIYF. The DNA for the CDR3 is TGTGCCAGCAGCCAAGAGCCCGAGGCCGCCAGCTCTGGAAACACCATATATTTT. The V gene is TRBV4-2, the J gene TRBJ1-3; no reliable D call. Trimming took 0 bases from V and 0 from J, leaving 15 bases between them. Germline CDR1 is LGHNA and CDR2 is YNFKEQ. This CDR3 has 18 amino acids.

This clonotype was seen more than once but under ten times. V and J are TRBV5-4 and TRBJ2-7; no reliable D call. CDR3 size: 14 residues. V was cut by 0 bases and J by 2 bases, with 9 bases left in between. In germline, CDR1 is SGHNT, CDR2 YYREEE (reference sequence). CDR3 sequence (DNA): TGTGCCAGCAGCTTGGCGGGCCGACCCTACGAGCAGTACTTC. Residues: CASSLAGRPYEQYF.

This clonotype was found many times. This rearrangement joins TRBV11-1 to TRBJ2-1; 9 bases map to TRBD1. V lost 1 base and J lost 0; bases outside the gene matches: 7. This CDR3 is built from 18 residues. CDR1 and CDR2 (germline): SGHAT, FQDESV (reference sequence). CDR3 region: CASSLDRGRESSYNEQFF. The DNA of the CDR3 is TGTGCCAGCAGCTTAGACAGGGGGCGAGAAAGCTCCTACAATGAGCAGTTCTTC.

This clonotype was counted at least ten times. This chain uses TRBV4-3 with TRBJ1-2, with D unresolved. CDR1 LGHNA and CDR2 YSLEER come from the germline V gene. V was cut by 0 bases and J by 2 bases, with 13 bases left in between. The CDR3 is 16 amino acids. In DNA, the CDR3 is TGCGCCAGCAGCCAAGAACACCGGGCGGGGAACTATGGCTACACCTTC. The encoded protein is CASSQEHRAGNYGYTF.

This clonotype was seen once. The V call is TRBV29-1, the J call TRBJ2-3; 7 positions match TRBD2. The CDR3 extends over 13 amino acids. Losses at the gene ends were 6 bases for V and 3 bases for J; bases not matched to a gene: 6. In germline, CDR1 is SQVTM, CDR2 ANQGSEA. The CDR3 nucleotides are TGCAGCGTGCACACCGGGAGGACAGATACGCAGTATTTT. Translation gives CSVHTGRTDTQYF.

This clonotype was detected only a few times. The genes are TRBV10-3 and TRBJ2-1; 10 bases are shared with TRBD1. The CDR3 loop spans 17 amino acids. With V trimmed by 6 bases and J by 0 bases, 8 bases remained unmatched. CDR1 and CDR2 (germline): ENHRY, SYGVKD. The CDR3 nucleotides are TGTGCCATCAGCACCGGGACAGGGGCGAGCTCCTACAATGAGCAGTTCTTC. Its translation: CAISTGTGASSYNEQFF.

This clonotype was seen at least ten times. The chain employs TRBV6-2 or TRBV6-3 and TRBJ2-7, with D uncertain. The CDR3 spans 13 residues. Trimming pared 11 bases from V and 4 bases from J, leaving 18 bases between. The germline gives CDR1 MNHEY, CDR2 SVGEGT. The CDR3 spells CAASLSPLYEQYF. DNA for the CDR3: TGTGCCGCGTCGTTGAGCCCCCTATACGAGCAGTACTTC.

On this clonotype: This could be a read error, since a much larger clone is one nucleotide away. This CDR3 reads CVSSFTGGGRTDTQYF. The CDR3 bases are TGTGTCAGCAGCTTTACAGGGGGCGGCCGCACAGATACGCAGTATTTT. This chain joins TRBV7-3 and TRBJ2-3; 9 positions match TRBD1. Germline-derived CDR1 and CDR2 are SGHTA and FQGTGA. CDR3 length: 16 residues. The whole variable domain, remainder taken from reference TRBV7-3 and TRBJ2-3, is GAGVSQTPSNKVTEKGKYVELRCDPISGHTALYWYRQSLGQGPEFLIYFQGTGAADDSGLPNDRFFAVRPEGSVSTLKIQRTERGDSAVYLCVSSFTGGGRTDTQYFGPGTRLTVL.

This clonotype has ten or more counts. V usage is TRBV28 and J usage is TRBJ1-5; D is undetermined. The V gene's germline CDR1 is MDHEN and CDR2 SYDVKM. Trimming removed 2 bases at V and 4 bases at J, with 9 bases between. The CDR3 extends over 14 amino acids. The CDR3 protein is CASSLGSPNQPQHF. The CDR3 DNA follows: TGTGCCAGCAGTTTAGGATCCCCTAATCAGCCCCAGCATTTT. The full variable domain, with the rest looked up from reference TRBV28 and TRBJ1-5, is DVKVTQSSRYLVKRTGEKVFLECVQDMDHENMFWYRQDPGLGLRLIYFSYDVKMKEKGDIPEGYSVSREKKERFSLILESASTNQTSMYLCASSLGSPNQPQHFGDGTRLSIL.

This clonotype occurred many times. This chain connects TRBV15 to TRBJ2-4; D unresolved. Trimming left V 0 bases short and J 6 bases short, with 6 bases between. The germline gives CDR1 LNHNV, CDR2 YYDKDF (reference sequence). The CDR3 is 13 residues long. The CDR3 nucleotides read TGTGCCACCAGCAGAGATCCGGGAAACATTCAGTACTTC. Translation: CATSRDPGNIQYF.

This clonotype was seen repeatedly, ten times or more. The rearrangement uses TRBV2 and TRBJ2-1; TRBD2 agrees at 12 bases. V lost 3 bases, J lost 8 bases, and 8 bases stayed unmatched. CDR1 is SNHLY, CDR2 FYNNEI, per germline. CDR3 length equals 16 residues. The CDR3, as DNA: TGTGCCAGCAGTGATGGGCGACTAGCGGGAGCAGATGAGCAGTTCTTC. Amino acids: CASSDGRLAGADEQFF.

This clonotype has just a few counts. This chain connects TRBV21-1 to TRBJ2-6; the table's D call, TRBD1, has no DNA check behind it. TRBV21-1 corresponds to a pseudogene. The CDR3 sequence is 16 residues long. CDR3 sequence: CASSISGEAGANVLTF. DNA of the CDR3: TGTGCCAGCAGCATTTCAGGGGAGGCTGGGGCCAACGTCCTGACTTTC.

The table lists this clonotype with a count of one. This chain's CDR3 is CSARRHPEQFF. CDR3 bases: TGCAGTGCTAGGCGCCACCCGGAGCAGTTCTTC. The chain joins TRBV20-1 to TRBJ2-1; no reliable D call. CDR1 is DFQATT and CDR2 is SNEGSKA in the germline V gene (reference sequence). The CDR3 runs 11 residues. Trimming removed 3 bases at V and 10 bases at J, with 10 bases between.

This clonotype appeared a few times. J is TRBJ2-1 and V is TRBV5-4, with a tentative D call TRBD1 (6 bases). V was clipped by 5 bases and J by 5 bases, with 14 bases between them. The germline V gene encodes CDR1 SGHNT and CDR2 YYREEE (reference sequence). This CDR3 spans 14 amino acids. The CDR3 reads CASSWTDRNNEQFF. The CDR3, as DNA: TGTGCCAGCAGTTGGACAGATAGGAACAATGAGCAGTTCTTC.

This clonotype has a count of ten or more. The V and J genes are TRBV27 and TRBJ2-1, with 8 bases aligning to TRBD1. The V gene's germline CDR1 is MNHEY and CDR2 SMNVEV (reference sequence). V was clipped by 7 bases and J by 4 bases; unmatched bases: 9. This CDR3 is 15 amino acids long. CDR3 nucleotides: TGTGCCAGCAACCAGGGGGCGGCGGGTTACAATGAGCAGTTCTTC. Residues: CASNQGAAGYNEQFF.